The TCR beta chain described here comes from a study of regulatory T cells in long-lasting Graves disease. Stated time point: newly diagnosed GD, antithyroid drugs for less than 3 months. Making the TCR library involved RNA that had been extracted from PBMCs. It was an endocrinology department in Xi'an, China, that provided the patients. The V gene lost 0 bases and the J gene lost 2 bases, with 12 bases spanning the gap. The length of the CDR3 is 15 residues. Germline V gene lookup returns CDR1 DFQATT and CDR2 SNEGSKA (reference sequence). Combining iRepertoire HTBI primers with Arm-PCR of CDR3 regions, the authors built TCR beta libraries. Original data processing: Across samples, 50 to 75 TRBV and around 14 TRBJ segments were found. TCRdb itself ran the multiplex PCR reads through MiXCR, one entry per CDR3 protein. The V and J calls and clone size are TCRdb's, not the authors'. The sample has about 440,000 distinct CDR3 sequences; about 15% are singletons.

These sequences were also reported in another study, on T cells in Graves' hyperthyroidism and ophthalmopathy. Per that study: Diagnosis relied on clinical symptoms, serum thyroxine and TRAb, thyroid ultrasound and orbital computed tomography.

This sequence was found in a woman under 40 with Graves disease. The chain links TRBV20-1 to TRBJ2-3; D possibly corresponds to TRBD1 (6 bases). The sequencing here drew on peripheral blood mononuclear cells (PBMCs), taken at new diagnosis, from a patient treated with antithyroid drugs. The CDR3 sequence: CSARDPQGHTDTQYF. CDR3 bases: TGCAGTGCTAGAGACCCACAGGGTCACACAGATACGCAGTATTTT.